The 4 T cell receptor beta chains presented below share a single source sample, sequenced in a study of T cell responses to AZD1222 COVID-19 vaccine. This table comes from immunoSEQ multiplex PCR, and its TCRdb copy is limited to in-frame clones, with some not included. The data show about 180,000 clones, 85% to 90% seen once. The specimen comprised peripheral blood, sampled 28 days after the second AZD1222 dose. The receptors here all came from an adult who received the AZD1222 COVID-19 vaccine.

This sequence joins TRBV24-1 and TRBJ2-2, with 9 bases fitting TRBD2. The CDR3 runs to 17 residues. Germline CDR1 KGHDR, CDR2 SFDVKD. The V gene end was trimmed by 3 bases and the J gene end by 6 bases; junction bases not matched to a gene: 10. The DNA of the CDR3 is TGTGCCACCAGTGATCCAATGGCGGGGGGGCGATCCGGGGAGCTGTTTTTT. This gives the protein CATSDPMAGGRSGELFF.

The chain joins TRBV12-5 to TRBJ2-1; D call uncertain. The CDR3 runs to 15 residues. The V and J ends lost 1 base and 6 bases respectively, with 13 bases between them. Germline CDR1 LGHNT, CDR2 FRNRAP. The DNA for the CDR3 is TGTGCTAGTGGTTTGGGACGGAGTGGCCGCAATGAGCAGTTCTTC. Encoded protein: CASGLGRSGRNEQFF. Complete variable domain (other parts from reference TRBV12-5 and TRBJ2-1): DARVTQTPRHKVTEMGQEVTMRCQPILGHNTVFWYRQTMMQGLELLAYFRNRAPLDDSGMPKDRFSAEMPDATLATLKIQPSEPRDSAVYFCASGLGRSGRNEQFFGPGTRLTVL.

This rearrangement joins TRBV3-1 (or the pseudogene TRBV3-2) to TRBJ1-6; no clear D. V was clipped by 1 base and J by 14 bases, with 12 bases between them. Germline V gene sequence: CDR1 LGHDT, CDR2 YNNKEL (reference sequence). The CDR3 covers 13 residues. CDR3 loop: CASSQGPLFSLHF. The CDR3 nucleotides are TGTGCCAGCAGCCAAGGACCGCTTTTCTCCCTCCACTTT.

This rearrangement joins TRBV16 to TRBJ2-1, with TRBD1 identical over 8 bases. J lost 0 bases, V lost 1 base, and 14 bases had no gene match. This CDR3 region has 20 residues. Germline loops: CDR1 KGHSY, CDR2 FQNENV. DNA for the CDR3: TGTGCCAGCAGCCAATTTAGGGGCTCAGGGGGCCTACACTCCTACAATGAGCAGTTCTTC. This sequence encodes CASSQFRGSGGLHSYNEQFF.